The source of this TCR beta chain is a study of OX40 agonist ivuxolimab in advanced cancers. The V gene's germline CDR1 is SGHDT and CDR2 YYEEEE. The CDR3 length is 17 residues. V dropped 4 bases and J dropped 12 bases, with 29 bases sitting between them. TCRdb's copy holds only in-frame clones and misses some; the assay was immunoSEQ multiplex PCR. The repertoire has about 63,000 clones, 91% of them found once; the top ten carry around 3.9%. The rearrangement joins TRBV5-6 to TRBJ1-5; the D gene is possibly TRBD1 (6 bases). The receptor was isolated from an adult with an advanced solid tumor such as melanoma, head and neck, liver or kidney cancer. The starting material was CD4+ or CD8+ T cells sorted from blood, obtained in a trial of the OX40 agonist ivuxolimab. The CDR3 is CASSPGGGSDPIVLQHF. CDR3 coding DNA: TGTGCCAGCAGCCCTGGGGGGGGCAGTGACCCTATTGTGCTCCAGCATTTT. The entire variable domain, with the rest obtained from reference TRBV5-6 and TRBJ1-5, is as follows: DAGVTQSPTHLIKTRGQQVTLRCSPKSGHDTVSWYQQALGQGPQFIFQYYEEEERQRGNFPDRFSGHQFPNYSSELNVNALLLGDSALYLCASSPGGGSDPIVLQHFGDGTRLSIL.